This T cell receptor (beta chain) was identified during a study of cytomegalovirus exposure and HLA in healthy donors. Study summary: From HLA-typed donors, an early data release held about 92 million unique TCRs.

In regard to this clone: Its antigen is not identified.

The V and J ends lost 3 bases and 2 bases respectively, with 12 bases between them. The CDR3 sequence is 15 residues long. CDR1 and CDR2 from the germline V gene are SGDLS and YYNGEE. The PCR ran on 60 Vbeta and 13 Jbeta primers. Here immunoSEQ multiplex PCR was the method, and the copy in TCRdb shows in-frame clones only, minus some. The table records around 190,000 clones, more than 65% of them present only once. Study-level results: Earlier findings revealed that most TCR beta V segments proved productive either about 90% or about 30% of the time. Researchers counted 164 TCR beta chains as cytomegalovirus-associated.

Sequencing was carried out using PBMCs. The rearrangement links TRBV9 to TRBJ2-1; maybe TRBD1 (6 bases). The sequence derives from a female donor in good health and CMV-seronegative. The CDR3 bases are TGTGCCAGCAGCGGCCCGCAGGGGACCTACAATGAGCAGTTCTTC. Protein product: CASSGPQGTYNEQFF.